This entry is about one T cell receptor beta chain. The germline V gene has CDR1 SGHDT and CDR2 YYEEEE. The CDR3 totals 13 residues. V shed 4 bases and J shed 9 bases, with 14 bases lying between them. A single record per CDR3 protein comes from TCRdb applying MiXCR to the 5' RACE reads. The sample shows about 470,000 distinct CDR3 sequences, about 24% of them seen only once. This specimen belongs to a study of identical twins. These data were likewise used in another study, on T cells expressing NK-cell markers.

This chain connects TRBV5-6 to TRBJ2-1; D possibly corresponds to TRBD2 (6 bases). Sequenced: CD4+ T cells sorted from blood. This sequence was found in a woman aged 18-35 years in good health. CDR3 bases: TGTGCCAGCAGCACTCCCGCGGGGCTTGAGCAGTTCTTC. Its translation: CASSTPAGLEQFF.